Each of the 32 T cell receptor beta chains below was sequenced from the same sample in a study of T cells after yellow fever vaccination. MiXCR was run by TCRdb on the 5' RACE reads, yielding one entry per CDR3 protein. The sample has about 300,000 distinct CDR3 sequences, 6.8% seen once. Sequences were derived from PBMCs, sampled roughly 45 days after the first yellow fever vaccination. The receptors shown here come from a man between 18 and 35 years old who received the YFV17D yellow fever vaccine.

The chain recombines TRBV6-2 or TRBV6-3 with TRBJ2-2; 8 nucleotides line up with TRBD1. V lost 5 bases and J lost 6; bases outside the gene matches: 2. The CDR3 has 13 residues. In germline, CDR1 is MNHEY, CDR2 SVGEGT. The CDR3 DNA sequence: TGTGCCAGCAGTAGACAGGGGCCCGGGGAGCTGTTTTTT. As protein: CASSRQGPGELFF.

The chain carries TRBV6-1 and TRBJ2-5; tentatively, D is TRBD2 (5 bases). The V end lost 7 bases, the J end lost 4 bases, and 16 bases lay between the germline ends. Germline loops: CDR1 MNHNS, CDR2 SASEGT. The CDR3 covers 14 residues. CDR3 sequence (DNA): TGTGCCAGCAACGCCCCGGGGTCGGGAGAGACCCAGTACTTC. This sequence encodes CASNAPGSGETQYF.

This clonotype was observed a few times. The CDR3 here is CSASGPTYEQYF. CDR3 DNA: TGCAGTGCTAGTGGCCCGACCTACGAGCAGTACTTC. The chain links TRBV20-1 to TRBJ2-7; D unresolved. Trimming left V 3 bases short and J 2 bases short, with 8 bases between. Germline loops: CDR1 DFQATT, CDR2 SNEGSKA (reference sequence). This CDR3 comprises 12 residues.

V usage is TRBV20-1 and J usage is TRBJ1-2, with 8 bases matching TRBD1. The junction had 13 bases not matched to a gene; V was cut back by 3 bases and J by 7 bases. The CDR3 covers 15 residues. Germline V gene data show CDR1 as DFQATT and CDR2 as SNEGSKA (reference sequence). As DNA, the CDR3 is TGCAGTGCTAGCGCCGACAGGGGAGGTTATAGTGGCTACACCTTC. The encoded protein is CSASADRGGYSGYTF.

The table lists this clonotype with a few counts. The chain recombines TRBV28 with TRBJ1-1; D ambiguous. The V and J ends lost 4 bases and 3 bases respectively, with 12 bases between them. Germline values: CDR1 MDHEN, CDR2 SYDVKM. This CDR3 is built from 14 residues. The CDR3 nucleotides are TGTGCCAGCAGTTCTTGGGTGAGGGACACTGAAGCTTTCTTT. Its translation: CASSSWVRDTEAFF.

This clonotype was observed a few times. The chain recombines TRBV3-1 with TRBJ2-3; D tentatively fits TRBD1 or TRBD2 (5 bases each). Germline values: CDR1 LGHDT, CDR2 YNNKEL (reference sequence). The CDR3 is made up of 16 amino acids. The ends were cut back, 4 bases at V and 1 base at J, with 15 bases in the middle. Written as DNA, the CDR3 is TGTGCCAGCAGCCCTATGGGACGGTATCGCACAGATACGCAGTATTTT. Amino acid sequence: CASSPMGRYRTDTQYF.

The chain employs TRBV6-5 and TRBJ2-1; perhaps TRBD2 as D (6 bases). CDR3 size: 16 residues. V was shortened by 0 bases and J by 12 bases, with 21 bases between the two germline ends. Germline V gene data show CDR1 as MNHEY and CDR2 as SVGAGI. The CDR3 bases are TGTGCCAGCAGTTACTCGATGAGGGTGGTCGGGCGGGGGCAGTTCTTC. Translated: CASSYSMRVVGRGQFF.

This clonotype was picked up a small number of times. The V and J genes are TRBV5-1 and TRBJ1-1; 7 bases map to TRBD1. In germline, CDR1 is SGHRS, CDR2 YFSETQ. The CDR3 loop spans 14 amino acids. V lost 0 bases to trimming and J lost 6 bases; unmatched junction nucleotides: 5. DNA of the CDR3: TGCGCCAGCAGCTTGGCCGACAGGGCGGCTGAAGCTTTCTTT. The encoded protein is CASSLADRAAEAFF.

The V call is TRBV5-1, the J call TRBJ1-6; D gene uncertain. Germline lookup yields CDR1 SGHRS and CDR2 YFSETQ. The CDR3 length is 16 residues. The V end lost 5 bases, the J end lost 0 bases, and 12 bases lay between the germline ends. CDR3: CASRPDGYSYNSPLHF. In DNA, the CDR3 is TGCGCCAGCAGACCCGATGGGTACTCCTATAATTCACCCCTCCACTTT.

V gene TRBV7-8 combines with J gene TRBJ2-2; maybe TRBD2 (6 bases). The CDR3 is 16 residues long. Between the trimmed V and J ends, which lost 5 bases and 2 bases, there was a span of 15 bases. Germline-derived CDR1 and CDR2 are SGHVS and FQNEAQ. CDR3 nucleotide sequence: TGTGCCAGCAGCACATACCGGGGGAGCAACACCGGGGAGCTGTTTTTT. As protein: CASSTYRGSNTGELFF.

This rearrangement joins TRBV29-1 to TRBJ2-1; D remains unclear. The germline V gene encodes CDR1 SQVTM and CDR2 ANQGSEA. Trimming stripped 4 bases from V and 7 bases from J, with 11 bases between. This CDR3 is 12 amino acids long. DNA for the CDR3: TGCAGCGTTGGAGTGATGCAGAATGAGCAGTTCTTC. Its protein product is CSVGVMQNEQFF.

This clonotype has only a few counts. This chain links TRBV29-1 with TRBJ2-3, with D hard to call. The CDR3 extends over 12 amino acids. V lost 6 bases, J lost 0 bases, and 7 bases lay in between. CDR1 and CDR2 from the germline V gene are SQVTM and ANQGSEA. DNA of the CDR3: TGCAGCGTCCTCGTAAGCACAGATACGCAGTATTTT. Translating it yields CSVLVSTDTQYF.

V usage is TRBV15 and J usage is TRBJ2-3; a weak D match, TRBD1 (6 bases). Germline CDR1 is LNHNV and CDR2 is YYDKDF (reference sequence). V gave up 1 base and J gave up 0 bases, with 11 bases separating them. The CDR3 extends over 16 amino acids. The CDR3 loop is CATSRGSTGSTDTQYF. The CDR3 DNA reads TGTGCCACCAGCAGAGGCTCTACAGGGAGCACAGATACGCAGTATTTT.

V usage is TRBV7-2 and J usage is TRBJ1-3; no clear D gene. The CDR3 extends over 15 amino acids. V dropped 3 bases and J dropped 1 base, with 10 bases sitting between them. Germline V gives CDR1 SGHTA, CDR2 FQGNSA. In DNA, the CDR3 is TGTGCCAGCAGCTTCATGGCGGGTTCTGGAAACACCATATATTTT. This encodes CASSFMAGSGNTIYF.

This clonotype has a handful of counts. The chain recombines TRBV5-1 with TRBJ1-1; tentatively, D is TRBD1 (5 bases). V was clipped by 2 bases and J by 8 bases, with 10 bases between them. This CDR3 contains 12 residues. Germline CDR1 is SGHRS and CDR2 is YFSETQ. This chain's CDR3 is CASSFGGDEAFF. The CDR3 nucleotides are TGCGCCAGCAGCTTCGGGGGGGACGAAGCTTTCTTT.

In nucleotides, the CDR3 is TGCTGCGCTAGAGATCCTGGGGGAGCGGGGGAGGGAACCCAGTACTTC. This codes for CCARDPGGAGEGTQYF. The chain uses TRBV20-1 and TRBJ2-5, with 8 bases fitting TRBD2. The CDR3 is 16 amino acids. The germline V gene has CDR1 DFQATT and CDR2 SNEGSKA (reference sequence).

In this sample, this clonotype turned up a few times. The chain couples TRBV9 to TRBJ2-1; 11 nucleotides align to TRBD1. CDR1 SGDLS and CDR2 YYNGEE come from the germline V gene. The trim removed 4 bases at V and 7 bases at J, leaving 13 bases unmatched. This CDR3 contains 17 residues. The CDR3 nucleotides read TGTGCCAGCAGCTTGAATCCGGGACAGGGGGTGTGGAATGAGCAGTTCTTC. Translating it yields CASSLNPGQGVWNEQFF.

This clonotype was counted many times. This CDR3 is CASSLVAGGPPEQYF. The CDR3 region has the DNA TGCGCCAGCAGCTTGGTAGCGGGGGGGCCCCCCGAGCAGTACTTC. This sequence joins TRBV5-1 and TRBJ2-7, with 11 positions matching TRBD2. Germline CDR1 and CDR2: SGHRS and YFSETQ. The CDR3 has 15 amino acids. V lost 0 bases, J lost 6 bases, and 5 bases stayed unmatched.

The table lists this clonotype with a few counts. The chain joins TRBV4-2 to TRBJ2-7; D is perhaps TRBD2 (5 bases). V lost 1 base and J 4 bases, leaving 11 bases between the germline ends. Germline CDR1 and CDR2: LGHNA and YNFKEQ. The CDR3 runs to 14 residues. The CDR3 region has the DNA TGTGCCAGCAGCCAAGCCGGGGATGGATACGAGCAGTACTTC. Translated, it gives CASSQAGDGYEQYF.

In its sample, this clonotype was seen a few times. The chain employs TRBV5-1 and TRBJ1-6; D may be TRBD1 (5 bases). Per the germline V gene, CDR1 is SGHRS and CDR2 is YFSETQ. There are 15 residues in the CDR3. The V end lost 4 bases, the J end lost 8 bases, and 16 bases lay between the germline ends. Written as DNA, the CDR3 is TGCGCCAGCAGCCCCATTCAGGGTCTCGATTCACCCCTCCACTTT. Translation gives CASSPIQGLDSPLHF.

The CDR3 DNA reads TGTGCCAGCAGCCGGACCGTCGCCGATAATGAAAAACTGTTTTTT. Residues: CASSRTVADNEKLFF. V usage is TRBV12-3 or TRBV12-4 and J usage is TRBJ1-4, with D unresolved. V was clipped by 6 bases and J by 4 bases, with 15 bases between them. This CDR3 comprises 15 residues.

Only a few counts were recorded for this clonotype. The CDR3 sequence is CASSLVLGGPGDTQYF. In DNA, the CDR3 is TGTGCCAGCAGCTTAGTTCTAGGGGGGCCGGGAGATACGCAGTATTTT. The chain links TRBV7-2 to TRBJ2-3; D possibly uses TRBD1 or TRBD2 (6 bases each). CDR1 is SGHTA and CDR2 is FQGNSA in the germline V gene. V shed 1 base and J shed 5 bases, with 16 bases lying between them. The CDR3 sequence is 16 residues long.

There are a few counts of this clonotype. This chain uses TRBV27 with TRBJ2-7; 8 bases are a match to TRBD2. The V segment lost 5 bases and the J segment 3 bases; nucleotides outside the gene matches: 6. Per the germline V gene, CDR1 is MNHEY and CDR2 is SMNVEV (reference sequence). The length of the CDR3 is 14 residues. As DNA, the CDR3 is TGTGCCAGCAGTCTCCGGGGGGGCTACTACGAGCAGTACGTC. This sequence encodes CASSLRGGYYEQYV.

Note on this clonotype: One end of the junction is discordant with germline, which a read error may explain. This chain joins TRBV6-5 and TRBJ1-2; tentative D call: TRBD1 (5 bases). From germline, CDR1 is MNHEY and CDR2 SVGAGI. This CDR3 has 13 residues. The CDR3 DNA follows: TGTGCCAGCAGTTACTTCCAGGGAAGTGGCTACATCTTC. Encoded protein: CASSYFQGSGYIF.

V gene TRBV20-1 combines with J gene TRBJ1-2; 10 nucleotides line up with TRBD1. The CDR3 is made up of 13 amino acids. Germline CDR1 is DFQATT and CDR2 is SNEGSKA (reference sequence). V lost 7 bases to trimming and J lost 1 base; unmatched junction nucleotides: 3. Here the CDR3 reads CSVGTGVNYGYTF. The CDR3 nucleotides are TGCAGTGTAGGGACAGGGGTTAACTATGGCTACACCTTC.

This clonotype showed up just a few times. The chain combines TRBV5-1 with TRBJ1-2, with unresolved D. The ends were cut back, 3 bases at V and 6 bases at J, with 12 bases in the middle. Looked up from germline, CDR1 is SGHRS and CDR2 is YFSETQ. The CDR3 is 13 residues long. As DNA, the CDR3 is TGCGCCAGCAGCTCCCGGGAAACGGATGGCTACACCTTC. It yields the protein CASSSRETDGYTF.

V gene TRBV11-2 combines with J gene TRBJ2-2; TRBD1 matches 8 bases. Losses at the gene ends were 6 bases for V and 2 bases for J; bases not matched to a gene: 5. CDR1 and CDR2 (germline): SGHAT, FQNNGV. There are 15 residues in the CDR3. The CDR3 is CASRFQGANTGELFF. As DNA, the CDR3 is TGTGCCAGCAGGTTCCAGGGGGCTAACACCGGGGAGCTGTTTTTT.

Ten or more counts support this clonotype. This chain links TRBV4-2 with TRBJ2-3, with unresolved D. CDR1 and CDR2 from the germline V gene are LGHNA and YNFKEQ. Trimming left V 0 bases short and J 3 bases short, with 4 bases between. This CDR3 comprises 13 residues. The CDR3 spells CASSQDLTDTQYF. The CDR3 DNA sequence: TGTGCCAGCAGCCAAGATCTGACAGATACGCAGTATTTT.

The rearrangement links TRBV14 to TRBJ1-3; D remains ambiguous. The CDR3 totals 17 residues. V was pared by 0 bases and J by 2 bases, with 14 bases between. Germline values: CDR1 SGHDN, CDR2 FVKESK. In DNA, the CDR3 is TGTGCCAGCAGCCAAGATCTAAGGTCTTATACTGGAAACACCATATATTTT. It encodes CASSQDLRSYTGNTIYF.

The J gene is TRBJ2-6, the V gene TRBV18; maybe TRBD1 (6 bases). Between the trimmed V and J ends, which lost 3 bases and 0 bases, there was a span of 15 bases. Germline values: CDR1 KGHSH, CDR2 LQKENI. The CDR3 consists of 18 residues. CDR3 nucleotides: TGTGCCAGCTCACCGCTGGCAGGGGCTACCTCTGGGGCCAACGTCCTGACTTTC. As protein: CASSPLAGATSGANVLTF. The full variable domain, completed using reference TRBV18 and TRBJ2-6, is NAGVMQNPRHLVRRRGQEARLRCSPMKGHSHVYWYRQLPEEGLKFMVYLQKENIIDESGMPKERFSAEFPKEGPSILRIQQVVRGDSAAYFCASSPLAGATSGANVLTFGAGSRLTVL.

This clonotype was recorded a few times. The V call is TRBV4-1, the J call TRBJ1-4; possible D gene TRBD1, 5 bases. Germline lookup yields CDR1 MGHRA and CDR2 YSYEKL. V was clipped by 4 bases and J by 0 bases, with 12 bases between them. This CDR3 is 16 amino acids long. The CDR3 DNA reads TGCGCCAGCAGCCCCAACCAGGGCGCAACTAATGAAAAACTGTTTTTT. Encoded protein: CASSPNQGATNEKLFF.

This clonotype was detected a few times. J is TRBJ2-5 and V is TRBV7-9, with D perhaps being TRBD1 or TRBD2 (5 bases each). CDR1 is SEHNR and CDR2 is FQNEAQ in the germline V gene (reference sequence). With 5 bases removed from V and 5 bases from J, the gap between germline ends came to 18 bases. This CDR3 comprises 15 residues. The DNA of the CDR3 is TGTGCCAGCAGCCCGGGGACGATTGGTGGGGAGACCCAGTACTTC. Residues: CASSPGTIGGETQYF.